This T cell receptor (beta chain) was sequenced during a study of shared clonotypes between healthy human individuals. Data came from immunoSEQ multiplex PCR; TCRdb stores just in-frame clones and leaves some out. The sample shows about 2.4 million clones, around 94% of them seen only once. This CDR3 has 15 amino acids. V was trimmed by 5 bases and J by 0 bases, leaving 14 bases between them. In germline, CDR1 is SGHTA, CDR2 FQGNSA. This clone was counted a single time. Its matching antigen is unknown. Each of the donors was a healthy adult who was HIV-negative and had not had a recent acute infection or vaccination. Study-wide findings and caveats: Clonotypes shared by all four sorted-subset donors had higher generation probabilities than non-shared clonotypes.

The sequencing sample was made of naive CD4+ T cells sorted from blood. Subset indicated: CD45RA+ positively selected. The origin of this receptor is a man between 18 and 35 years old in good health. The chain joins TRBV7-2 to TRBJ2-7, with D perhaps matching TRBD1 or TRBD2 (5 bases each). The CDR3 loop is CASSRGTANSYEQYF. Here the CDR3 DNA reads TGTGCCAGCAGCCGAGGGACGGCTAACTCCTACGAGCAGTACTTC.